The rows below give T cell receptor beta chains drawn from one sample of a study of blood T cell repertoires in COVID-19. Generated by immunoSEQ multiplex PCR, the TCRdb table keeps only in-frame clones and is missing some. The sample has 30,000 to 35,000 clones, roughly 78% seen once; the top ten hold about two fifths. The sequencing sample was made of peripheral blood. The receptors here all came from an elderly man with active or convalescent COVID-19. Each CDR3 is given with its conserved first and last residue. The D gene is left open where the match is weak. The size of a clone is reported for some rows only, either as once, few or many, or as a class for expanded clones.

clone size	D gene	V gene	J gene	CDR3 DNA	CDR3 protein
-	-	TRBV5-1	TRBJ2-3	TGCGCCAGCAGCTTGGAGGCCGCCGTCCGGGCAGATACGCAGTATTTT	CASSLEAAVRADTQYF
-	TRBD1	TRBV10-2	TRBJ1-4	TGCGCCAGCAGAAGGGGACAGGGGGCTACTAATGAAAAACTGTTTTTT	CASRRGQGATNEKLFF
-	TRBD1	TRBV5-6	TRBJ1-6	TGTGCCAGCAGCTTGGCTCAGGGGGCTCAGTCACCCCTCCACTTT	CASSLAQGAQSPLHF
-	TRBD2	TRBV24-1	TRBJ2-2	TGTGCCACCAGTGATTGGGAGGGGTCCACCGGGGAGCTGTTTTTT	CATSDWEGSTGELFF
-	-	TRBV9	TRBJ1-3	TGTGCCAGCAGCAAACAGGGCTTGGACACCATATATTTT	CASSKQGLDTIYF
-	TRBD1	TRBV6-6	TRBJ1-5	TGTGCCACCTTCTTGGGACAGGGGGCGAGGGCCCAGCATTTT	CATFLGQGARAQHF
-	-	TRBV6-4	TRBJ1-1	TGTGCCAGCAGTGAAAGGACTAACACTGAAGCTTTCTTT	CASSERTNTEAFF
-	-	TRBV11-2	TRBJ2-7	TGTGCCAGCAGCTTAGTAACAGGGATCTCCTACGAGCAGTACTTC	CASSLVTGISYEQYF
-	-	TRBV13	TRBJ1-1	TGTGCCAGCAGCTCCCCGCAGGGTCAGGGGTTTTGGGACACTGAAGCTTTCTTT	CASSSPQGQGFWDTEAFF
-	TRBD1	TRBV5-1	TRBJ2-1	TGCGCCAGCAGCTCCTCCGGGACAGGGGTCAATGAGCAGTTCTTC	CASSSSGTGVNEQFF
-	TRBD2	TRBV6-6	TRBJ2-1	TGTGCCAGCAGTAGGGGACTAGCGGGAGGGGGAAATGAGCAGTTCTTC	CASSRGLAGGGNEQFF
-	TRBD2	TRBV27	TRBJ2-7	TGTGCCAGCAGTTTATCGATAGGGCCTAGCGGGAGCCTGGGGGAGCAGTACTTC	CASSLSIGPSGSLGEQYF
-	-	TRBV5-6	TRBJ1-1	TGTGCCAGCAGCTTGGGGGACACCGAAGCTTTCTTT	CASSLGDTEAFF
-	-	TRBV6-2/TRBV6-3	TRBJ1-1	TGTGCCAGCAGCCCAGGGGCAGGGATCTATGAAGCTTTCTTT	CASSPGAGIYEAFF
-	TRBD2	TRBV11-3	TRBJ2-1	TGTGCCAGCAGCCCCACTAGCGGGAGGGGTGAGCAGTTCTTC	CASSPTSGRGEQFF
-	TRBD2	TRBV4-3	TRBJ2-1	TGCGCCAGCAGCCTTACTAGCGGGAATGTTCGAGAGCAGTTCTTC	CASSLTSGNVREQFF
-	TRBD2	TRBV5-1	TRBJ2-1	TGCGCCAGCAGCTCAGGACTAGCGGGCTACAATGAGCAGTTCTTC	CASSSGLAGYNEQFF
-	-	TRBV2	TRBJ2-2	TGTGCCGGACGCCGGGAGAACACCGGGGAGCTGTTTTTT	CAGRRENTGELFF
-	TRBD2	TRBV19	TRBJ2-7	TGTGCCAGTAGTATCCTTCATGGGACTAGATACGAGCAGTACTTC	CASSILHGTRYEQYF
-	-	TRBV3-1/TRBV3-2	TRBJ1-5	TGTGCCAGCAGCCCTCAGGACAGTAGCAATCAGCCCCAGCATTTT	CASSPQDSSNQPQHF
-	-	TRBV6-6	TRBJ1-4	TGTGCCAGCAGTTACGGGTCTGGGGGCGGTGAAAAACTGTTTTTT	CASSYGSGGGEKLFF
-	-	TRBV7-9	TRBJ2-4	TGTGCCAGCAGCTTCACGGGGGAGAAAAACATTCAGTACTTC	CASSFTGEKNIQYF
-	-	TRBV19	TRBJ2-5	TGTGCCAGTAGTGATCTACCGAAAGAGACCCAGTACTTC	CASSDLPKETQYF
-	-	TRBV27	TRBJ1-2	TGTGCCAGCAGTCCATCGGACACGAACTATGGCTACACCTTC	CASSPSDTNYGYTF
-	TRBD2	TRBV19	TRBJ2-1	TGTGCCAGTAGTATAACCCTAGCGGGGGCCTACAATGAGCAGTTCTTC	CASSITLAGAYNEQFF
-	-	TRBV9	TRBJ1-5	TGTGCCAGCAGCGTAGAGGGGGTTGCCGGTCAGCCCCAGCATTTT	CASSVEGVAGQPQHF
-	-	TRBV28	TRBJ1-1	TGTGCCAGCAGTTTGTACAGGCGGGGTGATGAAGCTTTCTTT	CASSLYRRGDEAFF
-	-	TRBV6-1	TRBJ2-3	TGTGCCAGCAGTGAAGCAAGAGGTCCAGATACGCAGTATTTT	CASSEARGPDTQYF
-	-	TRBV2	TRBJ2-4	TGTGCCAGCAGTGATATCACACCTCCCGAAAACATTCAGTACTTC	CASSDITPPENIQYF
-	TRBD2	TRBV30	TRBJ2-3	TGTGCCTGGAGTCCGGGACTAGCGGGAATTTACACAGATACGCAGTATTTT	CAWSPGLAGIYTDTQYF
-	TRBD1	TRBV19	TRBJ2-7	TGTGCCAGTACCCCGGGACAGGGATTCTACGAGCAGTACTTC	CASTPGQGFYEQYF
-	-	TRBV28	TRBJ2-3	TGTGCCAGCAGCCTGAAAAGCGGCACAGATACGCAGTATTTT	CASSLKSGTDTQYF
-	TRBD1	TRBV5-5	TRBJ2-6	TGTGCCAGCAGCTTGGTACCGGGACAGGGCCCTTTTGGGGCCAACGTTCTGACTTTC	CASSLVPGQGPFGANVLTF
-	TRBD2	TRBV5-4	TRBJ2-1	TGTGCCAGCAGCCCTGGTCTAGCGGGAGGGAAAGACAATGAGCAGTTCTTC	CASSPGLAGGKDNEQFF
few	-	TRBV7-9	TRBJ2-7	TGTGCCAGCAGCTTGAGAGACTCGTCTCTCCACGAGCAGTACTTC	CASSLRDSSLHEQYF
-	TRBD1	TRBV27	TRBJ1-1	TGTGCCAGCAGCACCGGGACAGGGGAAACTGAAGCTTTCTTT	CASSTGTGETEAFF
-	-	TRBV10-3	TRBJ1-1	TGTGCCATCACCGACACATCCACTGAAGCTTTCTTT	CAITDTSTEAFF
-	-	TRBV28	TRBJ1-4	TGTGCCAGCAGTGGGGCTTCAACCAGTAATGAAAAACTGTTTTTT	CASSGASTSNEKLFF
-	-	TRBV2	TRBJ1-4	TGTGCCAGCCAGGGAGGAGGGGAAAAACTGTTTTTT	CASQGGGEKLFF
few	-	TRBV28	TRBJ2-6	TGTGCCAGCACTGGTCTACCGAGCTCTGGGGCCAACGTCCTGACTTTC	CASTGLPSSGANVLTF
-	-	TRBV2	TRBJ2-2	TGTGCCAGCAGTGAACTGGGGCAGGTCCCCGGGGAGCTGTTTTTT	CASSELGQVPGELFF
-	-	TRBV27	TRBJ2-1	TGTGCCAGCAGTCCCCGGGGGAGGCCGACGGATGAGCAGTTCTTC	CASSPRGRPTDEQFF
-	TRBD1	TRBV25-1	TRBJ2-1	TGTGCCAGCAGTGGCGGCACAGGGGGCGGTGAGCAGTTCTTC	CASSGGTGGGEQFF
-	-	TRBV7-2	TRBJ2-1	TGTGCCAGCAGCTTAGAGTGGGGGGATGAGCAGTTCTTC	CASSLEWGDEQFF
-	-	TRBV7-2	TRBJ2-5	TGTGCCAGCAGCTTGTCCGGCGGAGGGCAAGAGACCCAGTACTTC	CASSLSGGGQETQYF
-	TRBD1	TRBV28	TRBJ1-1	TGTGCCAGCGGGGCAGGGGGCGTGTCCACTGAAGCTTTCTTT	CASGAGGVSTEAFF
-	TRBD1	TRBV6-6	TRBJ1-3	TGTGCCAGCAGGGAACAGGGGGCCCTGGGAAACACCATATATTTT	CASREQGALGNTIYF
few	TRBD2	TRBV12-5	TRBJ2-2	TGTGCTAGTGGTTTGGGACTAGCGGGTCCGAACACCGGGGAGCTGTTTTTT	CASGLGLAGPNTGELFF